These 6 T cell receptor beta chains were all obtained from the same sample, sequenced in a study of chronic HIV infection and antiretroviral therapy. A single record per CDR3 protein comes from TCRdb applying MiXCR to the 5' RACE reads. The data hold around 30,000 distinct CDR3 sequences, with around 9% observed a single time. Material for sequencing was peripheral blood. Source of these receptors: an adult who had HIV and had not received antiretroviral therapy, or was an uninfected healthy control (not recorded which).

V and J are TRBV6-6 and TRBJ1-5; 8 bases align to TRBD1. The CDR3 runs 19 residues. Germline trimming cut 0 bases from V and 0 bases from J; bases unmatched to any gene: 10. Per the germline V gene, CDR1 is MNHNY and CDR2 is SVGAGI (reference sequence). The DNA of the CDR3 is TGTGCCAGCAGTTACTCCAGCGGACAGGGAGCCTATAGCAATCAGCCCCAGCATTTT. It yields the protein CASSYSSGQGAYSNQPQHF.

This clonotype was found a few times. The chain recombines TRBV7-8 with TRBJ2-7; the match to TRBD1 covers 8 bases. CDR1 and CDR2 from the germline V gene are SGHVS and FQNEAQ. V gave up 6 bases and J gave up 4 bases; unmatched junction bases: 11. The CDR3 covers 15 residues. The CDR3 region is CASSSTGGIRYEQYF. CDR3 coding DNA: TGTGCCAGCAGTTCCACAGGGGGAATTAGGTACGAGCAGTACTTC.

The chain recombines TRBV7-2 with TRBJ1-2; D is ambiguous. The CDR3 totals 14 residues. Germline V gene sequence: CDR1 SGHTA, CDR2 FQGNSA. V gave up 5 bases and J gave up 2 bases, with 12 bases separating them. The CDR3 is CASSPSVMNYGYTF. The CDR3 region has the DNA TGTGCCAGCAGCCCTAGCGTGATGAACTATGGCTACACCTTC.

This clonotype has a handful of counts. The chain employs TRBV2 and TRBJ1-2, with D hard to call. Germline V gene data show CDR1 as SNHLY and CDR2 as FYNNEI. This CDR3 has 12 residues. Deletions cut 7 bases from V and 2 bases from J, with 8 bases between. The CDR3 reads CASKGNNYGYTF. In DNA, the CDR3 is TGTGCCAGCAAGGGCAACAACTATGGCTACACCTTC.

This clonotype was recorded many times. This rearrangement joins TRBV7-6 to TRBJ2-3; no reliable D call. Per germline, CDR1 SGHVS and CDR2 FNYEAQ. V lost 5 bases and J 6 bases, leaving 12 bases between the germline ends. CDR3 length: 13 residues. This CDR3 is CASSPPPADTQYF. CDR3 bases: TGTGCCAGCAGCCCCCCCCCGGCGGATACGCAGTATTTT.

This clonotype came up a few times. The rearrangement uses TRBV15 and TRBJ2-5, with D possibly being TRBD2 (6 bases). The CDR3 is 16 amino acids. V lost 5 bases to trimming and J lost 5 bases, with 21 bases between them. CDR1 is LNHNV and CDR2 is YYDKDF in the germline V gene (reference sequence). The CDR3 region is CATSLRDSPGVETQYF. Written as DNA, the CDR3 is TGTGCCACCAGCTTGCGGGACTCCCCTGGGGTGGAGACCCAGTACTTC.